This T cell receptor (beta chain) emerged from a study of blood T cell repertoires in COVID-19 (TCRdb year 2020). The study in broad terms: Samples from collaborators originated in the United States, Italy and Spain and spanned both the acute and convalescent phases of COVID-19. The material from the prospective study consisted of cDNA or gDNA derived from T cells, B-cell-depleted T cells, or PBMCs. Subjects who had been exposed to COVID-19, were actively infected with it, or had recovered from it provided the deeply sampled blood TCRbeta repertoires that made up the dataset. The repertoires were released in a freely available public database intended as a resource for research on the immune response to SARS-CoV-2. Samples came from the ongoing ImmuneRACE study (first 160 participants) plus 1,254 subjects from 6 global collaborators. Sample metadata almost always included a de-identified subject ID, COVID-19 status, age in years and sex. HLA class I and class II types, where available, came from metadata supplied by the sample provider rather than from assay-based typing.

The study at large found these results: How much clinical and demographic metadata was included differed by source and by participant, and the metadata was provided uncurated.

From the germline V gene (reference sequence), CDR1 is LNHDA and CDR2 is SQIVND. The germline V and J ends show losses of 5 bases and 5 bases respectively, and no gene match explains 9 bases of the junction. The CDR3 spans 14 residues, from the cysteine through the phenylalanine. The DNA shown is the 42-base CDR3, in frame from base 1. The collaborating institutions used their own protocols to collect whole blood in K2EDTA tubes. For TCRbeta analysis, collaborators shipped samples as frozen whole blood, isolated PBMCs, or DNA extracted from either of those sample types. The immunoSEQ Assay, a bias-controlled multiplex PCR, was used to amplify TCRbeta CDR3 regions from genomic DNA. The original pipeline was this. The number of nucleated cells in each sample was estimated from the amplification of reference gene primers within the assay. To quantify the absolute abundance of each unique TCRbeta CDR3 rearrangement, sequence reads were collapsed and filtered. Productive Simpson clonality was computed per sample as the square root of Simpson's diversity index over productive rearrangements. The immuneACCESS repertoire file appears here via TCRdb, limited to in-frame rearrangements. These files lack a portion of the clones; in checked studies, under half of the deficit traces to unresolved V genes, and the cause of the others is not known. The V and J calls and clone size are taken from that table; D and trimming were inferred from the DNA. Within this sample are over 150,000 clones, with 65% to 90% of them counted one time only. 13% of the sample is taken by the ten largest.

About this clone: Its antigen target is currently unknown. No qualities accompany the bases; no much larger clone lies one base away.

The chain employs TRBV19 and TRBJ2-7, and TRBD2 aligns with 7 junction nucleotides. Sequenced sample: peripheral blood. The origin of this receptor is a human donor in a cohort sampled during active COVID-19. This receptor carries the CDR3 CASSGGGGIDEQYF. The DNA sequence follows: TGTGCCAGTAGTGGGGGGGGAGGGATCGACGAGCAGTACTTC.